This T cell receptor (beta chain) was documented in a study of blood T cell repertoires in COVID-19. Study background: Samples representing acute and convalescent COVID-19 were sourced from the United States, Italy and Spain. The analysed material was cDNA or gDNA that came from T cells, B-cell-depleted T cells, or PBMCs.

The germline gives CDR1 SGHAT, CDR2 FQNNGV. V was cut by 1 base and J by 2 bases, with 9 bases left in between. This CDR3 is built from 14 residues. Study processing details: Amplified reference gene primers provided the basis for estimating nucleated cell counts. The method was immunoSEQ multiplex PCR; TCRdb's version includes in-frame clones alone and lacks a portion of them. V and J calls and clone size are given by that table; D and trimming were obtained from the DNA. The data show 80,000 to 100,000 clones, 80% seen once. The sequenced material came from peripheral blood. The source is a man in his forties or fifties who had recovered from COVID-19. The V and J genes are TRBV11-2 and TRBJ2-7; D unclear. The CDR3 loop is CASSLGLPPYEQYF. CDR3 nucleotides: TGTGCCAGCAGCTTAGGTCTACCCCCCTACGAGCAGTACTTC.